Below are 18 T cell receptor beta chains sequenced from a single sample in a study of blood T cell repertoires in COVID-19. Assay: immunoSEQ multiplex PCR; the TCRdb copy retains only in-frame clones and omits some. The sample yields about 300,000 clones, approximately 88% seen once. What was sequenced was peripheral blood. Receptors were obtained from a man aged 18 to 30 who had recovered from COVID-19.

The chain has TRBV6-4 and TRBJ1-5, with a weak D call TRBD1 (6 bases). The V end was cut by 4 bases, the J end by 14 bases, with 9 bases between. This CDR3 region has 10 residues. Germline loops: CDR1 MRHNA, CDR2 SNTAGT. Here the CDR3 reads CASSAEGEHF. The CDR3 region has the DNA TGTGCCAGCAGTGCCGAGGGGGAGCATTTT.

The chain uses TRBV7-2 and TRBJ1-2; 8 bases line up with TRBD1. The CDR3 is made up of 15 amino acids. Trimming cost V 1 base and J 6 bases; bases outside gene matches: 7. The germline V gene has CDR1 SGHTA and CDR2 FQGNSA. CDR3 DNA sequence: TGTGCCAGCAGCTTAGGTTGGGACAGGCGGAATGGCTACACCTTC. Translated: CASSLGWDRRNGYTF.

Points on this clone: This specimen includes other DNA sequences encoding the same CDR3. This sequence joins TRBV5-1 and TRBJ2-2, with D possibly matching TRBD1 (5 bases). Germline V gives CDR1 SGHRS, CDR2 YFSETQ. The V gene lost 1 base and the J gene lost 1 base, with 5 bases spanning the gap. The CDR3 runs to 14 residues. The CDR3 DNA sequence: TGCGCCAGCAGCTTGCAGGGGAACACCGGGGAGCTGTTTTTT. Protein sequence: CASSLQGNTGELFF.

The chain employs TRBV5-1 and TRBJ2-1; D is unresolved. Trimming removed 0 bases from V and 5 bases from J, with 3 bases in between. CDR3 length: 12 amino acids. Germline assignment: CDR1 SGHRS and CDR2 YFSETQ. The CDR3 here is CASSLADNEQFF. CDR3 in DNA: TGCGCCAGCAGCTTGGCGGACAATGAGCAGTTCTTC.

V is TRBV27 and J is TRBJ1-3, with 8 bases that match TRBD1. CDR1 MNHEY and CDR2 SMNVEV come from the germline V gene (reference sequence). Trimming took 6 bases from V and 4 from J; bases not matched to a gene: 8. CDR3 length: 15 residues. CDR3 loop: CASRVQGAEGNTIYF. The CDR3 region has the DNA TGTGCCAGCAGGGTTCAGGGGGCGGAGGGAAACACCATATATTTT.

The V and J genes are TRBV19 and TRBJ1-5; D is possibly TRBD1 (5 bases). Germline V gene data show CDR1 as LNHDA and CDR2 as SQIVND (reference sequence). V was pared by 7 bases and J by 0 bases, with 19 bases between. This CDR3 has 17 amino acids. Here the CDR3 reads CASIFSGWTISNQPQHF. Written as DNA, the CDR3 is TGTGCCAGTATTTTCTCAGGGTGGACAATTAGCAATCAGCCCCAGCATTTT.

The chain carries TRBV11-2 and TRBJ1-5; TRBD1 might be the D (6 bases). The CDR3 runs to 17 residues. Germline V CDR1 and CDR2: SGHAT, FQNNGV. V was trimmed by 1 base and J by 5 bases, leaving 18 bases between them. CDR3 protein: CASSLGVTVRGDQPQHF. CDR3 DNA: TGTGCCAGCAGCTTAGGGGTTACGGTCAGGGGAGATCAGCCCCAGCATTTT.

V is TRBV5-1 and J is TRBJ2-7; D is possibly TRBD1 (5 bases). The germline V and J ends were trimmed by 3 bases and 5 bases, with 9 bases remaining between them. The CDR3 runs 12 residues. The germline gives CDR1 SGHRS, CDR2 YFSETQ. CDR3 DNA: TGCGCCAGCAGCTCCCAGGGTCACGAGCAGTACTTC. This encodes CASSSQGHEQYF. The whole variable domain, remainder taken from reference TRBV5-1 and TRBJ2-7, is KAGVTQTPRYLIKTRGQQVTLSCSPISGHRSVSWYQQTPGQGLQFLFEYFSETQRNKGNFPGRFSGRQFSNSRSEMNVSTLELGDSALYLCASSSQGHEQYFGPGTRLTVT.

This chain joins TRBV12-3 or TRBV12-4 and TRBJ1-2; TRBD1 might be the D (5 bases). Deletions cut 8 bases from V and 0 bases from J, with 7 bases between. The CDR3 consists of 12 residues. Written as DNA, the CDR3 is TGTGCCAGCGTAGGGGCTAACTATGGCTACACCTTC. Amino acids: CASVGANYGYTF.

This chain links TRBV23-1 with TRBJ1-2; TRBD1 matches 9 bases. TRBV23-1 is an open reading frame, and its role is uncertain. This CDR3 is 17 amino acids long. The V segment lost 3 bases and the J segment 2 bases; nucleotides outside the gene matches: 10. Here the CDR3 reads CASSHPQVGTGNYGYTF. The CDR3 nucleotides are TGCGCCAGCAGTCATCCTCAAGTCGGGACAGGGAACTATGGCTACACCTTC.

The chain combines TRBV6-2 or TRBV6-3 with TRBJ1-2, with no clear D. The length of the CDR3 is 14 residues. V was cut by 2 bases and J by 6 bases, with 13 bases left in between. CDR1 and CDR2 (germline): MNHEY, SVGEGT. This CDR3 reads CASSYVDMRNGYTF. For the CDR3, the DNA is TGTGCCAGCAGTTACGTAGACATGAGAAATGGCTACACCTTC.

The chain joins TRBV9 to TRBJ2-6; D may be TRBD1 (5 bases). Deletions cut 0 bases from V and 4 bases from J, with 8 bases between. The CDR3 sequence is 15 residues long. Per germline, CDR1 SGDLS and CDR2 YYNGEE. The CDR3 is CASSVEGAGANVLTF. CDR3 nucleotide sequence: TGTGCCAGCAGCGTAGAAGGGGCCGGGGCCAACGTCCTGACTTTC.

The chain recombines TRBV4-1 with TRBJ1-6; D remains unclear. The V end was cut by 1 base, the J end by 4 bases, with 8 bases between. CDR3 length equals 15 residues. Germline-derived CDR1 and CDR2 are MGHRA and YSYEKL. CDR3 bases: TGCGCCAGCAGCCAAGCTCAGGCGTATAATTCACCCCTCCACTTT. Its translation: CASSQAQAYNSPLHF.

The CDR3: CASSPPGGFYGYTF. CDR3 bases: TGCGCCAGCAGCCCCCCGGGGGGCTTCTATGGCTACACCTTC. The rearrangement uses TRBV5-1 and TRBJ1-2; D might be TRBD1 (6 bases). Trimming took 4 bases from V and 4 from J, leaving 14 bases between them. Germline loops: CDR1 SGHRS, CDR2 YFSETQ. There are 14 residues in the CDR3. The whole variable domain, filled in from reference TRBV5-1 and TRBJ1-2, reads KAGVTQTPRYLIKTRGQQVTLSCSPISGHRSVSWYQQTPGQGLQFLFEYFSETQRNKGNFPGRFSGRQFSNSRSEMNVSTLELGDSALYLCASSPPGGFYGYTFGSGTRLTVV.

The sample holds one count of this clone. This sequence joins TRBV2 and TRBJ2-4; the D is unclear. From germline, CDR1 is SNHLY and CDR2 FYNNEI. This CDR3 spans 14 amino acids. Trimming removed 7 bases from V and 0 bases from J, with 10 bases in between. The CDR3 is CASKTGVAKNIQYF. Written as DNA, the CDR3 is TGTGCCAGCAAAACCGGAGTAGCCAAAAACATTCAGTACTTC.

The CDR3 region is CASSLKGAYEQYF. In DNA, the CDR3 is TGTGCCAGCAGCTTAAAGGGGGCCTACGAGCAGTACTTC. The gene calls are TRBV7-3 and TRBJ2-7; D is perhaps TRBD1 (6 bases). CDR3 length equals 13 residues. CDR1 and CDR2 (germline): SGHTA, FQGTGA. Trimming stripped 1 base from V and 2 bases from J, with 6 bases between.

This chain joins TRBV5-6 and TRBJ2-5; D gene uncertain. The germline V and J ends were trimmed by 0 bases and 2 bases, with 11 bases remaining between them. The CDR3 is 15 residues long. Germline loops: CDR1 SGHDT, CDR2 YYEEEE. The CDR3 nucleotides read TGTGCCAGCAGCTTGGGTGTTGGAGAACAAGAGACCCAGTACTTC. Encoded protein: CASSLGVGEQETQYF.

The J gene is TRBJ1-5, the V gene TRBV6-2 or TRBV6-3; TRBD1 matches at 8 bases. The length of the CDR3 is 15 residues. The junction had 5 bases not matched to a gene; V was cut back by 1 base and J by 6 bases. Germline V gene sequence: CDR1 MNHEY, CDR2 SVGEGT. The CDR3 region has the DNA TGTGCCAGCAGTTACTACAGGGGGAAGGGTCAGCCCCAGCATTTT. This gives the protein CASSYYRGKGQPQHF.